One and the same sample provided the 11 T cell receptor beta chains below, sequenced in a study of blood T cell repertoires in COVID-19. The assay was immunoSEQ multiplex PCR, and TCRdb's table has in-frame clones only and misses some. The profile shows 250,000 to 300,000 clones, 88% of them singletons. The sequenced material came from peripheral blood. These TCRs come from a woman aged 25-40 years with COVID-19, enrolled during active disease.

The chain couples TRBV5-6 to TRBJ1-2; the D is unclear. This CDR3 spans 13 amino acids. The germline V and J ends were trimmed by 2 bases and 8 bases, with 13 bases remaining between them. The germline V gene encodes CDR1 SGHDT and CDR2 YYEEEE. The CDR3 sequence: CASSFRERTGYTF. In nucleotides, the CDR3 is TGTGCCAGCAGCTTCCGGGAGCGAACCGGCTACACCTTC. The whole variable domain, filled in from reference TRBV5-6 and TRBJ1-2, reads DAGVTQSPTHLIKTRGQQVTLRCSPKSGHDTVSWYQQALGQGPQFIFQYYEEEERQRGNFPDRFSGHQFPNYSSELNVNALLLGDSALYLCASSFRERTGYTFGSGTRLTVV.

The chain uses TRBV3-1 (or the pseudogene TRBV3-2) and TRBJ2-7; D is ambiguous. The CDR3 spans 15 residues. The V end was cut by 0 bases, the J end by 1 base, with 10 bases between. Germline CDR1 reads LGHDT; CDR2 reads YNNKEL (reference sequence). The CDR3 bases are TGTGCCAGCAGCCAAGACGTCACTCGATCCTACGAGCAGTACTTC. Translation: CASSQDVTRSYEQYF.

The J gene is TRBJ2-6, the V gene TRBV19; D uncertain. V was shortened by 7 bases and J by 0 bases, with 10 bases between the two germline ends. This CDR3 region has 15 residues. Germline lookup yields CDR1 LNHDA and CDR2 SQIVND (reference sequence). The CDR3: CASTPVSSGANVLTF. Here the CDR3 DNA reads TGTGCCAGTACCCCAGTAAGCTCTGGGGCCAACGTCCTGACTTTC.

The chain uses TRBV7-6 and TRBJ2-7; weak D call: TRBD2 (6 bases). Germline assignment: CDR1 SGHVS and CDR2 FNYEAQ. This CDR3 is 15 amino acids long. V dropped 2 bases and J dropped 2 bases, with 13 bases sitting between them. The CDR3 nucleotides read TGTGCCAGCAGCTTAACCGGGACTCCCCCCTACGAGCAGTACTTC. It codes for CASSLTGTPPYEQYF.

This chain uses TRBV6-6 with TRBJ1-3; 10 nucleotides align to TRBD1. Trimming at V came to 5 bases and at J to 1 base, leaving 11 bases not matched to a gene. Germline V gene lookup returns CDR1 MNHNY and CDR2 SVGAGI (reference sequence). The CDR3 is made up of 18 amino acids. CDR3 nucleotide sequence: TGTGCCAGCAGTCCAGGACAGGGGGTATCGGGGTCTGGAAACACCATATATTTT. It yields the protein CASSPGQGVSGSGNTIYF.

V gene TRBV7-2 combines with J gene TRBJ1-5; D remains unclear. Germline CDR1 SGHTA, CDR2 FQGNSA. V was pared by 3 bases and J by 3 bases, with 12 bases between. CDR3 length: 15 residues. The CDR3 region has the DNA TGTGCCAGCAGCTTCTGGGCAGGTTACAATCAGCCCCAGCATTTT. Translated, it gives CASSFWAGYNQPQHF.

The rearrangement links TRBV14 to TRBJ2-5; D not resolved. Germline assignment: CDR1 SGHDN and CDR2 FVKESK. V gave up 4 bases and J gave up 0 bases, with 9 bases separating them. The CDR3 extends over 14 amino acids. The CDR3, as DNA: TGTGCCAGCAGCCCCTCGAGGTACCAAGAGACCCAGTACTTC. It is translated as CASSPSRYQETQYF. Together with reference TRBV14 and TRBJ2-5, the CDR3 gives the full variable domain: EAGVTQFPSHSVIEKGQTVTLRCDPISGHDNLYWYRRVMGKEIKFLLHFVKESKQDESGMPNNRFLAERTGGTYSTLKVQPAELEDSGVYFCASSPSRYQETQYFGPGTRLLVL.

The rearrangement links TRBV5-1 to TRBJ2-7, with 7 bases lining up with TRBD2. The CDR3 totals 16 residues. Germline trimming cut 4 bases from V and 2 bases from J; bases unmatched to any gene: 12. Germline V CDR1 and CDR2: SGHRS, YFSETQ. The DNA of the CDR3 is TGCGCCAGCAGCGCCTATGGGACCGGGGGGACCTACGAGCAGTACTTC. It yields the protein CASSAYGTGGTYEQYF.

The genes are TRBV12-3 or TRBV12-4 and TRBJ2-7, with 8 nucleotides matching TRBD2. V trimming: 3 bases; J trimming: 7 bases; junction bases outside the gene matches: 5. This CDR3 has 13 residues. The CDR3 here is CASSFWAGGEQYF. The CDR3 DNA reads TGTGCCAGCAGTTTTTGGGCGGGAGGTGAGCAGTACTTC.

The chain links TRBV28 to TRBJ1-2; 8 positions agree with TRBD1. The CDR3 is 13 amino acids. Germline assignment: CDR1 MDHEN and CDR2 SYDVKM. The V segment lost 6 bases and the J segment 7 bases; nucleotides outside the gene matches: 7. CDR3 protein: CASSGQGRIGYTF. The CDR3 DNA follows: TGTGCCAGCAGCGGACAGGGTAGGATTGGCTACACCTTC.

The chain couples TRBV4-3 to TRBJ2-2; 11 nucleotides line up with TRBD2. The CDR3 has 17 residues. The ends lost 3 bases at V and 6 bases at J; junction bases unmatched: 9. CDR1 is LGHNA and CDR2 is YSLEER in the germline V gene. The CDR3 DNA sequence: TGCGCCAGCAGCCAGTACGTAGCGGGAGGGCCCTCCGGGGAGCTGTTTTTT. It encodes CASSQYVAGGPSGELFF.